This T cell receptor (beta chain) was observed in a study of shared clonotypes between healthy human individuals. Study information: Researchers assigned three CD4 naive, three CD4 memory, two CD8 naive and one CD8 memory plate to each donor.

V gave up 10 bases and J gave up 0 bases, with 10 bases separating them. CDR1 and CDR2 (germline): MDHEN, SYDVKM. CDR3 length: 13 residues. Partitioning of CD4+ cells yielded a CD45RA+ naive subset and a CD45RA-negative memory subset. Note on this clone: Its antigen is undetermined.

The table came from immunoSEQ multiplex PCR; TCRdb's copy has only in-frame clones and leaves some out. The sample records about 2.4 million clones, approximately 94% being singletons. Study observations and caveats: Naive CD4 clonotypes overlapped across a few donors at about 5%. Clonotype sharing among the donors was expected to vary with sequencing depth.

The source of this sequence is a man aged 18 to 29 in good health. Some clones in this sample may be carry-over from other donors' samples. Sequenced sample: naive CD4+ T cells from PBMCs. The subset denotes: CD45RA+ positively selected. V and J are TRBV28 and TRBJ2-4; D perhaps matches TRBD1 (6 bases). Written as DNA, the CDR3 is TGTGCCACCCAACAGGGAGCCAAAAACATTCAGTACTTC. Encoded protein: CATQQGAKNIQYF.